This T cell receptor (beta chain) was sequenced in a study of CD8 T cells in Susac syndrome. This clonotype is a singleton in its sample. An input of roughly 0.5 to 1 ug of RNA was subjected to reverse transcription using random hexamers. TCRdb itself ran the immunoSEQ multiplex PCR reads through MiXCR, one entry per CDR3 protein. The table records 130,000 or so distinct CDR3 sequences, 65% to 90% of them present only once. Control patients had untreated stable or active relapsing-remitting multiple sclerosis by revised McDonald criteria. Negative isolation yielded the CD8+ and CD4+ T cells, while FACS enriched the TEMRA cells. With 6 bases removed from V and 6 bases from J, the gap between germline ends came to 8 bases. CDR1 and CDR2 from the germline V gene are MDHEN and SYDVKM. The CDR3 contains 11 residues.

This receptor was identified in a human donor with multiple sclerosis. The sequencing sample was made of CD8+ T cells from PBMCs. This chain links TRBV28 with TRBJ1-1; D is unclear. CDR3 nucleotide sequence: TGTGCCAGCAGAAAGAGGCCTGAAGCTTTCTTT. This codes for CASRKRPEAFF.